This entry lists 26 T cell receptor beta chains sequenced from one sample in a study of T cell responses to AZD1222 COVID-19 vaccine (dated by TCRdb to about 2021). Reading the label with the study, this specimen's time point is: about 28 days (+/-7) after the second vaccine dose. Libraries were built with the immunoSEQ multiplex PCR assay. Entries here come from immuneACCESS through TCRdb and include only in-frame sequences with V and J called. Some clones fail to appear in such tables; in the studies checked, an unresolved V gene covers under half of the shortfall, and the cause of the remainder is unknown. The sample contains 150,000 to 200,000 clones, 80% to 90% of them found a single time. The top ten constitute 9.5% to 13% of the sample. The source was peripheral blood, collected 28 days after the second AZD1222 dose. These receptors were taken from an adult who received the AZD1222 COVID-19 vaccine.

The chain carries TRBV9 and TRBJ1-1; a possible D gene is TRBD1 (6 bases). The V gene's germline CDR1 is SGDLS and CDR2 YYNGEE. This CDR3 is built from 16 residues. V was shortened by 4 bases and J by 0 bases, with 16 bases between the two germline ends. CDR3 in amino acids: CASSPHRVGMNTEAFF. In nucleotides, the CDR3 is TGTGCCAGCAGCCCCCACAGGGTGGGGATGAACACTGAAGCTTTCTTT.

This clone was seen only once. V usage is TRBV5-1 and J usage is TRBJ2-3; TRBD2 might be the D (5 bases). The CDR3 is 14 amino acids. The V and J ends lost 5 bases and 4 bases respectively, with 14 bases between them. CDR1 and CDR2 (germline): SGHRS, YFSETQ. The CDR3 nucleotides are TGCGCCAGCAGAGGTAGCGAGGTACCAGATACGCAGTATTTT. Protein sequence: CASRGSEVPDTQYF. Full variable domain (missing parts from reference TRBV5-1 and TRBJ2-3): KAGVTQTPRYLIKTRGQQVTLSCSPISGHRSVSWYQQTPGQGLQFLFEYFSETQRNKGNFPGRFSGRQFSNSRSEMNVSTLELGDSALYLCASRGSEVPDTQYFGPGTRLTVL.

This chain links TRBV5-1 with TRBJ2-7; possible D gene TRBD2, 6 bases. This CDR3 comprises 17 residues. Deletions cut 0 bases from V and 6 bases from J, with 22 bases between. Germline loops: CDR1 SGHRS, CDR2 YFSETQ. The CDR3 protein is CASSLGLLAGWDGEQYF. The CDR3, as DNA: TGCGCCAGCAGCTTGGGTTTATTGGCGGGGTGGGACGGCGAGCAGTACTTC.

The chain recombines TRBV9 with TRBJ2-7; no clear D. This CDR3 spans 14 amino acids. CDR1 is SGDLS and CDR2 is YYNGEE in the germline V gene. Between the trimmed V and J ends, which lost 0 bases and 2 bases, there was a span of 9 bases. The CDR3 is CASSVGHGTYEQYF. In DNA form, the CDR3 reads TGTGCCAGCAGCGTAGGCCATGGAACCTACGAGCAGTACTTC.

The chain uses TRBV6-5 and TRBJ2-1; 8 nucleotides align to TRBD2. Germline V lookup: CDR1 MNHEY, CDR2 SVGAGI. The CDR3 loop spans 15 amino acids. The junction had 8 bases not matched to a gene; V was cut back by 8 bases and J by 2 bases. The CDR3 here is CASGALSGAYNEQFF. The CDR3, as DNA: TGTGCCAGCGGGGCACTTAGCGGGGCCTACAATGAGCAGTTCTTC.

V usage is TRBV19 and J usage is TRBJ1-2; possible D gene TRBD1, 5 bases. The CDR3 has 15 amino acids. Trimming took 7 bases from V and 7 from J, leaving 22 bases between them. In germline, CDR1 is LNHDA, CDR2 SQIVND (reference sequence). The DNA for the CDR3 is TGTGCCAGTACCTCCCCCCTCGGACAACCGGGTGGCTACACCTTC. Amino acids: CASTSPLGQPGGYTF.

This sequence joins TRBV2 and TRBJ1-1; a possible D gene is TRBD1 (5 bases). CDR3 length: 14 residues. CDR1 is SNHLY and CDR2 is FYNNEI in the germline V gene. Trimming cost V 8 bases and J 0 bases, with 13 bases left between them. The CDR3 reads CASGIGDLNTEAFF. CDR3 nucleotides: TGTGCCAGCGGGATAGGGGACCTGAACACTGAAGCTTTCTTT. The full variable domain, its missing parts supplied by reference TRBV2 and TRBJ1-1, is EPEVTQTPSHQVTQMGQEVILRCVPISNHLYFYWYRQILGQKVEFLVSFYNNEISEKSEIFDDQFSVERPDGSNFTLKIRSTKLEDSAMYFCASGIGDLNTEAFFGQGTRLTVV.

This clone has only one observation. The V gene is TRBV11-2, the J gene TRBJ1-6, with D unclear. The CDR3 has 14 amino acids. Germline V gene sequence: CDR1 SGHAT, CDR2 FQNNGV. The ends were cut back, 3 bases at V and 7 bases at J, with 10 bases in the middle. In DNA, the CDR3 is TGTGCCAGCAGCTTCTTTCAGAGAAATTCACCCCTCCACTTT. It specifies CASSFFQRNSPLHF. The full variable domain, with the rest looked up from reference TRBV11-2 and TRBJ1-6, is EAGVAQSPRYKIIEKRQSVAFWCNPISGHATLYWYQQILGQGPKLLIQFQNNGVVDDSQLPKDRFSAERLKGVDSTLKIQPAKLEDSAVYLCASSFFQRNSPLHFGNGTRLTVT.

CDR3 bases: TGTGCCAGCTCACTCTCTCTCATGGGAACAGGGTTCCCTTTGAACTATGGCTACACCTTC. It translates to CASSLSLMGTGFPLNYGYTF. The chain uses TRBV18 and TRBJ1-2, with D perhaps matching TRBD1 (6 bases). Germline CDR1 KGHSH, CDR2 LQKENI. The CDR3 runs to 20 residues. V lost 4 bases and J lost 2, with 29 bases in between.

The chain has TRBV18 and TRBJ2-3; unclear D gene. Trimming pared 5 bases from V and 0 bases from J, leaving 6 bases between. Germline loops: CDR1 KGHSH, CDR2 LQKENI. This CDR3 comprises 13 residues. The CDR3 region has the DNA TGTGCCAGCTCATCTACTAGCACAGATACGCAGTATTTT. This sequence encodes CASSSTSTDTQYF.

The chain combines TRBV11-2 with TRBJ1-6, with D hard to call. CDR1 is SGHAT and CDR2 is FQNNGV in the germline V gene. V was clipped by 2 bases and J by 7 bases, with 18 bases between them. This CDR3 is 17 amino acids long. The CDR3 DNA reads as TGTGCCAGCAGCTTAACGGGAATCTCAACCGCAAATTCACCCCTCCACTTT. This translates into CASSLTGISTANSPLHF.

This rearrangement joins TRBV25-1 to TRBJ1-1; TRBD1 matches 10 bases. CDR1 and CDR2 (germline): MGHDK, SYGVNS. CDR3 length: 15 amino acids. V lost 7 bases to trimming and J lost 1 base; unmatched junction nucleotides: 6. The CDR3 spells CASTGTGVWNTEAFF. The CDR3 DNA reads TGTGCCAGCACCGGGACAGGGGTGTGGAACACTGAAGCTTTCTTT.

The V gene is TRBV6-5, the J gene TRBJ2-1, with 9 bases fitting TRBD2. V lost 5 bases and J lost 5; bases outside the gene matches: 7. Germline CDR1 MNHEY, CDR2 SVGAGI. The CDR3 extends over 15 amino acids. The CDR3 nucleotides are TGTGCCAGCAGTCCAGGCGGCGGGGGGGACAATGAGCAGTTCTTC. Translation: CASSPGGGGDNEQFF.

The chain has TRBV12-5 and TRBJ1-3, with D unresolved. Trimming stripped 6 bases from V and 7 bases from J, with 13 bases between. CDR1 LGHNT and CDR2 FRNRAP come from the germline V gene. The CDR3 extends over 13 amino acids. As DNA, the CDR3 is TGTGCTAGTGGGGACGGTCAACGGAACACCATATATTTT. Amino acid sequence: CASGDGQRNTIYF.

The CDR3 nucleotides read TGCAGCGTTGAAGTTGGGGGACAGGGGACAGATACGCAGTATTTT. This translates into CSVEVGGQGTDTQYF. This chain links TRBV29-1 with TRBJ2-3; 10 nucleotides align to TRBD1. Germline values: CDR1 SQVTM, CDR2 ANQGSEA. V lost 1 base to trimming and J lost 3 bases; unmatched junction nucleotides: 4. This CDR3 contains 15 residues.

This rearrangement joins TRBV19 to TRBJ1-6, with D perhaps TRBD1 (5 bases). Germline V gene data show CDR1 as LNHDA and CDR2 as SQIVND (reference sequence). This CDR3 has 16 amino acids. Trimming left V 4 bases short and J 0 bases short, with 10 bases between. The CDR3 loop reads CASSKQATSYNSPLHF. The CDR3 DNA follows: TGTGCCAGTAGTAAACAGGCCACCTCCTATAATTCACCCCTCCACTTT. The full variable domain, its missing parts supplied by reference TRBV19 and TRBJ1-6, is DGGITQSPKYLFRKEGQNVTLSCEQNLNHDAMYWYRQDPGQGLRLIYYSQIVNDFQKGDIAEGYSVSREKKESFPLTVTSAQKNPTAFYLCASSKQATSYNSPLHFGNGTRLTVT.

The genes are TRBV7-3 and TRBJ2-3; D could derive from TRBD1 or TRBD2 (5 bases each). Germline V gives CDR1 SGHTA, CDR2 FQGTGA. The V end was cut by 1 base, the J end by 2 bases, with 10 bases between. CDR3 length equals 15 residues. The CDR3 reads CASSLIGAVTDTQYF. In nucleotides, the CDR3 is TGTGCCAGCAGCTTAATCGGGGCAGTCACAGATACGCAGTATTTT.

The CDR3 coding sequence is TGTGCCAGTAGTATTGGGACACGCTCCTACGAGCAGTACTTC. It is translated as CASSIGTRSYEQYF. The V call is TRBV19, the J call TRBJ2-7, with TRBD1 as a possible D gene (6 bases). The CDR3 is 14 residues long. V was trimmed by 3 bases and J by 0 bases, leaving 9 bases between them. Germline loops: CDR1 LNHDA, CDR2 SQIVND (reference sequence).

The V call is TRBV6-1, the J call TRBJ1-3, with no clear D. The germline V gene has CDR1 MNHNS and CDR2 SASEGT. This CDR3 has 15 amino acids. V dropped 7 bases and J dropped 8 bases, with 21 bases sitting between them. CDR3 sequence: CASTPPRILFDTIYF. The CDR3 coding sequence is TGTGCCAGCACCCCCCCCCGGATTTTGTTTGACACCATATATTTT.

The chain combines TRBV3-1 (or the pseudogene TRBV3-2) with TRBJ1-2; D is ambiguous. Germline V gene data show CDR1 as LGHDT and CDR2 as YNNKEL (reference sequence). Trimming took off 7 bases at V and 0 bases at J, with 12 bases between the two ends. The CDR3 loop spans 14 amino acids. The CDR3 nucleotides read TGTGCCAGCACTCCCCCCGGAACTAACTATGGCTACACCTTC. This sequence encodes CASTPPGTNYGYTF.

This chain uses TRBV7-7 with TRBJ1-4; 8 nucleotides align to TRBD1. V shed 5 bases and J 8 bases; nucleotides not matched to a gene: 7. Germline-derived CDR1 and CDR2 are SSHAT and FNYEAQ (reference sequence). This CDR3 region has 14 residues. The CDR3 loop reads CASSPGGVGEKLFF. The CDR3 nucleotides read TGTGCCAGCAGCCCAGGGGGCGTCGGGGAAAAACTGTTTTTT.

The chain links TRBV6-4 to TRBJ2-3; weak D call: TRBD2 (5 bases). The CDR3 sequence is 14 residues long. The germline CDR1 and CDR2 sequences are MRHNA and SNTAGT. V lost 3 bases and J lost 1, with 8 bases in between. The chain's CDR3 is CASSEQEGTDTQYF. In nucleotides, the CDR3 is TGTGCCAGCAGTGAGCAGGAGGGCACAGATACGCAGTATTTT.

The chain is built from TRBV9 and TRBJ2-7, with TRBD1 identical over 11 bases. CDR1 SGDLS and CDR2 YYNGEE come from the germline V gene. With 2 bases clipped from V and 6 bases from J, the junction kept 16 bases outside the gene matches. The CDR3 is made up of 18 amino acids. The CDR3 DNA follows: TGTGCCAGCAGCGTTGACCCCCGGACCGGGACAGGGGGAGGCGAGCAGTACTTC. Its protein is CASSVDPRTGTGGGEQYF.

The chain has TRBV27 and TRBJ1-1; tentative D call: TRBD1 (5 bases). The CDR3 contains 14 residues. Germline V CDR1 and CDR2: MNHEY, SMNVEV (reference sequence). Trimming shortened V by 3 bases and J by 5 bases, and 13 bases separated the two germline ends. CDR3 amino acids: CASSFRGEGTEAFF. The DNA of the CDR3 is TGTGCCAGCAGTTTCCGGGGGGAGGGGACTGAAGCTTTCTTT.

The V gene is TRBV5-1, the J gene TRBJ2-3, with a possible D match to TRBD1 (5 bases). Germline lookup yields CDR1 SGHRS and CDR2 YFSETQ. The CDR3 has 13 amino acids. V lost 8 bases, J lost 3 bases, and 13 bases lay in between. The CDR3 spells CASKDRTTDTQYF. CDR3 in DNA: TGCGCCAGTAAAGACAGAACTACAGATACGCAGTATTTT.

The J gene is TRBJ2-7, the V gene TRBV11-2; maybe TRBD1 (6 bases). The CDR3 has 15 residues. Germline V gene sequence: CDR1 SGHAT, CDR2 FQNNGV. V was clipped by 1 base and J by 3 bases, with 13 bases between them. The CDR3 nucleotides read TGTGCCAGCAGCTTAGGAGGGGGTACAGGCTACGAGCAGTACTTC. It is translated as CASSLGGGTGYEQYF.